The next 28 T cell receptor beta chains were all read from a single sample in a study of T cells in Graves' hyperthyroidism and ophthalmopathy (dated by TCRdb to the late 2010s). Receptor amplification or capture employed multiplex PCR. Sequencing took place on an Illumina HiSeq 2000. Amplification of TCR beta CDR3 regions was carried out from RNA transcripts. A first-round RT-PCR of the TCR CDR3 used the HTBI primer set with the Qiagen OneStep RT-PCR kit. TCRdb itself trimmed the public reads at Q25 with fastp, ran MiXCR and retained productive beta chains. One record per CDR3 amino acid sequence lists the most common genes and DNA. The table for this sample lists under 350,000 distinct CDR3 sequences; approximately 22% of them were counted only once. The ten top clones hold less than 65% of the sample. The sequencing sample was made of blood. The source is a woman aged 45 to 65 with Graves' hyperthyroidism.

The chain combines TRBV12-3 or TRBV12-4 with TRBJ2-1; the match to TRBD2 covers 15 bases. This CDR3 is 15 amino acids long. Trimming at V came to 6 bases and at J to 14 bases, leaving 11 bases not matched to a gene. In DNA form, the CDR3 reads TGTGCCAGCAGCCCCGGGACTAGCGGGGGGCTCGTTAAGTTCTTC. Translating it yields CASSPGTSGGLVKFF.

The V gene is TRBV6-5, the J gene TRBJ1-2; TRBD1 aligns across 10 bases. Germline lookup yields CDR1 MNHEY and CDR2 SVGAGI. This CDR3 spans 16 amino acids. The V and J ends lost 2 bases and 1 base, in that order; junction bases with no gene match: 4. CDR3 nucleotide sequence: TGTGCCAGCAGTTACCAGAGGACAGGGGGTAACTATGGCTACACCTTC. Protein sequence: CASSYQRTGGNYGYTF.

This clonotype was seen only a few times. The chain recombines TRBV27 with TRBJ1-1; D is undetermined. The V gene's germline CDR1 is MNHEY and CDR2 SMNVEV (reference sequence). The CDR3 is made up of 11 amino acids. V lost 2 bases and J lost 8, with 6 bases in between. As DNA, the CDR3 is TGTGCCAGCAGTTTACTAGGGGAAGCTTTCTTT. Its protein is CASSLLGEAFF.

This clonotype was picked up many times. V usage is TRBV9 and J usage is TRBJ2-5, with TRBD2 matching over 8 bases. The CDR3 covers 15 residues. The junction had 7 bases not matched to a gene; V was cut back by 4 bases and J by 2 bases. From germline, CDR1 is SGDLS and CDR2 YYNGEE. In nucleotides, the CDR3 is TGTGCCAGCAGCCAACGGGGGGGCCAACAAGAGACCCAGTACTTC. Translating it yields CASSQRGGQQETQYF.

There are a few counts of this clonotype. The chain joins TRBV12-3 or TRBV12-4 to TRBJ2-7; TRBD1 matches at 7 bases. The V segment lost 7 bases and the J segment 4 bases; nucleotides outside the gene matches: 7. CDR3 length: 13 amino acids. The CDR3 loop is CASTSDREYEQYF. CDR3 DNA sequence: TGTGCCAGCACCTCCGACAGGGAGTACGAGCAGTACTTC.

The V gene is TRBV4-1, the J gene TRBJ1-1; D may be TRBD1 (6 bases). The CDR3 sequence is 15 residues long. In germline, CDR1 is MGHRA, CDR2 YSYEKL. The ends were cut back, 1 base at V and 5 bases at J, with 14 bases in the middle. The CDR3 is CASSQGGARRTEAFF. As DNA, the CDR3 is TGCGCCAGCAGCCAAGGGGGGGCGAGGCGAACTGAAGCTTTCTTT.

In this sample, this clonotype turned up many times. The chain couples TRBV6-2 or TRBV6-3 to TRBJ2-7; possibly TRBD1 for D (5 bases). Per germline, CDR1 MNHEY and CDR2 SVGEGT. With 0 bases removed from V and 3 bases from J, the gap between germline ends came to 9 bases. This CDR3 spans 14 amino acids. The CDR3 here is CASSYSGRDYEQYF. The CDR3, as DNA: TGTGCCAGCAGTTACTCGGGCAGGGACTACGAGCAGTACTTC.

This clonotype has a count of ten or more. The chain is built from TRBV4-1 and TRBJ2-5; D is uncertain. CDR1 and CDR2 from the germline V gene are MGHRA and YSYEKL. Trimming took 4 bases from V and 0 from J, leaving 6 bases between them. The CDR3 sequence is 13 residues long. The DNA for the CDR3 is TGCGCCAGCAGCCGGAGCGACCAAGAGACCCAGTACTTC. It encodes CASSRSDQETQYF.

This chain uses TRBV6-1 with TRBJ2-1; D is unclear. CDR3 length: 15 residues. The germline CDR1 and CDR2 sequences are MNHNS and SASEGT. V was clipped by 1 base and J by 7 bases, with 14 bases between them. The CDR3 loop reads CASSEVRQPRNEQFF. The CDR3 nucleotides read TGTGCCAGCAGTGAAGTTAGGCAGCCACGGAATGAGCAGTTCTTC.

The chain couples TRBV20-1 to TRBJ2-1; 7 bases line up with TRBD1. CDR3 size: 13 residues. The germline gives CDR1 DFQATT, CDR2 SNEGSKA (reference sequence). J was trimmed by 3 bases and V by 3 bases; bases with no gene match: 2. CDR3 region: CSASGTDYNEQFF. CDR3 nucleotides: TGCAGTGCTAGCGGGACAGACTACAATGAGCAGTTCTTC.

The CDR3 DNA reads TGTGCCAGCAGTGACTCTCCGTTCCGGGGCTACACCTTC. This gives the protein CASSDSPFRGYTF. The chain carries TRBV6-4 and TRBJ1-2; D not certain. The V gene lost 0 bases and the J gene lost 8 bases, with 10 bases spanning the gap. Germline CDR1 MRHNA, CDR2 SNTAGT. The CDR3 totals 13 residues.

The chain has TRBV9 and TRBJ2-2; D possibly corresponds to TRBD1 (7 bases). The CDR3 length is 16 residues. The V gene's germline CDR1 is SGDLS and CDR2 YYNGEE. The ends were cut back, 4 bases at V and 6 bases at J, with 19 bases in the middle. This CDR3 reads CASSTEGGGEAGELFF. CDR3 bases: TGTGCCAGCAGCACCGAAGGAGGGGGCGAGGCCGGGGAGCTGTTTTTT. Supplemented by reference TRBV9 and TRBJ2-2, the full variable domain reads DSGVTQTPKHLITATGQRVTLRCSPRSGDLSVYWYQQSLDQGLQFLIQYYNGEERAKGNILERFSAQQFPDLHSELNLSSLELGDSALYFCASSTEGGGEAGELFFGEGSRLTVL.

This clonotype was observed at least ten times. The V gene is TRBV19, the J gene TRBJ2-7; 10 bases map to TRBD1. V trimming: 1 base; J trimming: 3 bases; junction bases outside the gene matches: 6. The CDR3 loop spans 16 amino acids. CDR1 and CDR2 from the germline V gene are LNHDA and SQIVND (reference sequence). CDR3 sequence: CASSIVKRTGGYEQYF. As DNA, the CDR3 is TGTGCCAGTAGTATAGTAAAAAGGACAGGGGGCTACGAGCAGTACTTC.

V and J are TRBV9 and TRBJ2-7, with 7 bases identical to TRBD2. This CDR3 comprises 17 residues. Germline loops: CDR1 SGDLS, CDR2 YYNGEE. The V and J ends lost 0 bases and 2 bases, in that order; junction bases with no gene match: 11. Here the CDR3 reads CASSVGPGGGSAYEQYF. CDR3 nucleotides: TGTGCCAGCAGCGTAGGCCCCGGAGGCGGGAGTGCCTACGAGCAGTACTTC.

This sequence joins TRBV6-1 and TRBJ1-1; possibly TRBD1 for D (6 bases). Trimming cost V 6 bases and J 8 bases, with 10 bases left between them. This CDR3 has 11 residues. In germline, CDR1 is MNHNS, CDR2 SASEGT. CDR3 nucleotides: TGTGCCAGCAGACAGGGTTCCGAAGCTTTCTTT. Its protein is CASRQGSEAFF.

The genes are TRBV20-1 and TRBJ1-1; tentative D call: TRBD1 (6 bases). This CDR3 region has 17 residues. The V end lost 5 bases, the J end lost 4 bases, and 26 bases lay between the germline ends. Germline CDR1 DFQATT, CDR2 SNEGSKA (reference sequence). The CDR3 sequence is CSALTTQGIVWSTEAFF. CDR3 DNA sequence: TGCAGTGCTTTAACCACACAGGGTATAGTTTGGAGCACTGAAGCTTTCTTT.

This clonotype came up a few times. J is TRBJ1-5 and V is TRBV29-1; the D is unclear. Per germline, CDR1 SQVTM and CDR2 ANQGSEA. The length of the CDR3 is 13 residues. Between the trimmed V and J ends, which lost 3 bases and 7 bases, there was a span of 13 bases. The DNA for the CDR3 is TGCAGCGTTGAGACCGTAGTGGGGCAGCCCCAGCATTTT. This encodes CSVETVVGQPQHF. The variable domain in full, with the rest retrieved from reference TRBV29-1 and TRBJ1-5, is SAVISQKPSRDICQRGTSLTIQCQVDSQVTMMFWYRQQPGQSLTLIATANQGSEATYESGFVIDKFPISRPNLTFSTLTVSNMSPEDSSIYLCSVETVVGQPQHFGDGTRLSIL.

This clonotype was recorded once. A read error is possible here, since a much larger clone lies one base away. The chain is built from TRBV5-1 and TRBJ1-1, with D perhaps TRBD1 (5 bases). Between the trimmed V and J ends, which lost 2 bases and 5 bases, there was a span of 16 bases. The germline V gene has CDR1 SGHRS and CDR2 YFSETQ. The CDR3 sequence is 15 residues long. DNA of the CDR3: TGCGCCAGCAGCTTAGAAGGCAGGGAGGGGACTGAAGCTTTCTTT. Protein sequence: CASSLEGREGTEAFF.

This clonotype turned up a few times. Written as DNA, the CDR3 is TGTGCCAGCAGTTTAGTTCAGGGTTCAGAGACCCAGTACTTC. Protein sequence: CASSLVQGSETQYF. The genes are TRBV12-3 or TRBV12-4 and TRBJ2-5, with D possibly matching TRBD1 (5 bases). The length of the CDR3 is 14 residues. Trimming cost V 1 base and J 4 bases, with 10 bases left between them.

In its sample, this clonotype was seen many times. This sequence joins TRBV30 and TRBJ1-1; 7 positions agree with TRBD1. Germline V gene data show CDR1 as GTSNPN and CDR2 as SVGIG (reference sequence). The CDR3 is 14 amino acids. Unmatched junction bases numbered 6, after V lost 0 bases and J lost 5 bases. The CDR3 DNA is TGTGCCTGGAGTGTACCAGACAGGGATACTGAAGCTTTCTTT. Protein: CAWSVPDRDTEAFF.

The chain has TRBV12-3 or TRBV12-4 and TRBJ1-1, with D tentatively TRBD1 (5 bases). V gave up 8 bases and J gave up 2 bases, with 15 bases separating them. CDR3 length: 14 residues. The CDR3 region has the DNA TGTGCCAGCGGACCCGGGGGGATAAACACTGAAGCTTTCTTT. Amino acid sequence: CASGPGGINTEAFF.

On this clonotype itself: A much larger clone is a single base away; this may be a read error. The chain employs TRBV24-1 and TRBJ2-5; D is uncertain. This CDR3 region has 14 residues. Germline V CDR1 and CDR2: KGHDR, SFDVKD. CDR3: CATSETAKQETRYF. CDR3 in DNA: TGTGCCACCAGTGAAACGGCTAAGCAAGAGACCCGGTACTTC.

This clonotype was recorded at least ten times. The chain is built from TRBV12-3 or TRBV12-4 and TRBJ1-6; 8 nucleotides align to TRBD1. This CDR3 spans 14 amino acids. Losses at the gene ends were 6 bases for V and 7 bases for J; bases not matched to a gene: 5. The CDR3 nucleotides are TGTGCCAGCAGGAGCGACAGGGGAAATTCACCCCTCCACTTT. As protein: CASRSDRGNSPLHF.

In its sample, this clonotype was seen many times. The rearrangement links TRBV12-3 or TRBV12-4 to TRBJ2-1; weak D call: TRBD2 (7 bases). This CDR3 has 15 residues. V lost 1 base to trimming and J lost 2 bases, with 9 bases between them. The CDR3: CASSLGGGAYNEQFF. The CDR3 nucleotides are TGTGCCAGCAGTTTAGGAGGGGGGGCCTACAATGAGCAGTTCTTC.

The chain recombines TRBV19 with TRBJ2-3, with no clear D. Germline V gene lookup returns CDR1 LNHDA and CDR2 SQIVND (reference sequence). This CDR3 is built from 11 residues. Trimming cost V 1 base and J 5 bases, with 1 base left between them. This CDR3 is CASSIGDTQYF. CDR3 nucleotides: TGTGCCAGTAGTATAGGAGATACGCAGTATTTT.

This clonotype was found many times. CDR3 DNA: TGCAGCGTTGAAATCCCGCGGAGGGCCTGGGATAATGAGCAGTTCTTC. As protein: CSVEIPRRAWDNEQFF. V and J are TRBV29-1 and TRBJ2-1; D may be TRBD2 (6 bases). Germline CDR1 reads SQVTM; CDR2 reads ANQGSEA. Trimming took 2 bases from V and 7 from J, leaving 21 bases between them. This CDR3 comprises 16 residues.

Turning to this clonotype: A much larger clone differs from this one at a single base, so this may be a read error. This sequence joins TRBV2 and TRBJ1-2, with 7 bases fitting TRBD1. V lost 4 bases, J lost 4 bases, and 3 bases stayed unmatched. This CDR3 has 13 amino acids. Germline loops: CDR1 SNHLY, CDR2 FYNNEI. CDR3 sequence reads: CASSVQGTYGYTF. The DNA of the CDR3 is TGTGCCAGCAGTGTACAGGGGACCTATGGCTACACCTTC.

This clonotype was seen a few times. The chain joins TRBV20-1 to TRBJ2-1; D gene uncertain. The CDR3 runs to 12 residues. Looked up from germline, CDR1 is DFQATT and CDR2 is SNEGSKA (reference sequence). The germline V and J ends were trimmed by 1 base and 5 bases, with 6 bases remaining between them. The CDR3 protein is CSARGRNNEQFF. CDR3 DNA sequence: TGCAGTGCTAGAGGCAGGAACAATGAGCAGTTCTTC.